Following are 12 T cell receptor beta chains from one sample sequenced in a study of graft-versus-host responses after intestinal transplantation. Repertoires were generated with immunoSEQ multiplex PCR, while TCRdb's copy carries only in-frame clones and drops some. In the table there are roughly 62,000 clones, more than 75% of which are singletons. The specimen comprised PBMCs, sampled about 120 days after intestinal transplantation. These TCRs come from a human patient who received an intestinal transplant, so some T cells may come from the graft donor.

The CDR3 nucleotides are TGTGCCAGCAGCCGAGCGGGAGGGCCTTACGAGCAGTACTTC. This codes for CASSRAGGPYEQYF. J is TRBJ2-7 and V is TRBV7-9, with 10 positions matching TRBD2. This CDR3 is 14 amino acids long. With V trimmed by 5 bases and J by 4 bases, 5 bases remained unmatched. Germline V CDR1 and CDR2: SEHNR, FQNEAQ (reference sequence).

The chain uses TRBV7-9 and TRBJ2-7; 8 bases agree with TRBD1. Germline CDR1 SEHNR, CDR2 FQNEAQ (reference sequence). Trimming removed 5 bases from V and 0 bases from J; junction bases left unmatched: 6. The CDR3 has 15 residues. In DNA form, the CDR3 reads TGTGCCAGCAGCCTGGGACAGGAATACTCCTACGAGCAGTACTTC. This gives the protein CASSLGQEYSYEQYF. Variable domain in full (rest from reference TRBV7-9 and TRBJ2-7): DTGVSQNPRHKITKRGQNVTFRCDPISEHNRLYWYRQTLGQGPEFLTYFQNEAQLEKSRLLSDRFSAERPKGSFSTLEIQRTEQGDSAMYLCASSLGQEYSYEQYFGPGTRLTVT.

V usage is TRBV7-9 and J usage is TRBJ1-3, with 8 bases fitting TRBD1. Trimming at V came to 3 bases and at J to 2 bases, leaving 3 bases not matched to a gene. This CDR3 region has 15 residues. Germline loops: CDR1 SEHNR, CDR2 FQNEAQ (reference sequence). The CDR3 sequence is CASSLTGEPGNTIYF. As DNA, the CDR3 is TGTGCCAGCAGCTTGACAGGGGAACCTGGAAACACCATATATTTT. Combining the CDR3 with reference TRBV7-9 and TRBJ1-3 gives the whole variable domain DTGVSQNPRHKITKRGQNVTFRCDPISEHNRLYWYRQTLGQGPEFLTYFQNEAQLEKSRLLSDRFSAERPKGSFSTLEIQRTEQGDSAMYLCASSLTGEPGNTIYFGEGSWLTVV.

V and J are TRBV6-5 and TRBJ1-1; 8 bases align to TRBD1. The CDR3 is made up of 15 amino acids. Germline lookup yields CDR1 MNHEY and CDR2 SVGAGI. V lost 1 base to trimming and J lost 4 bases; unmatched junction nucleotides: 5. CDR3 region: CASSYLQGGSTEAFF. CDR3 DNA: TGTGCCAGCAGTTACTTACAGGGGGGAAGCACTGAAGCTTTCTTT.

The V call is TRBV5-1, the J call TRBJ2-5, with 11 bases aligning to TRBD1. The CDR3 consists of 16 residues. Germline lookup yields CDR1 SGHRS and CDR2 YFSETQ. V lost 2 bases, J lost 3 bases, and 6 bases stayed unmatched. CDR3 sequence reads: CASSFFAGQGEETQYF. CDR3 nucleotide sequence: TGCGCCAGCAGCTTTTTCGCGGGACAGGGGGAAGAGACCCAGTACTTC.

The table lists this clone with a count of one. The chain employs TRBV28 and TRBJ1-6; 7 bases are a match to TRBD1. The ends lost 10 bases at V and 4 bases at J; junction bases unmatched: 10. Per germline, CDR1 MDHEN and CDR2 SYDVKM. The CDR3 contains 15 residues. DNA for the CDR3: TGTGCCATCTCCGAAAGGACAGGTTATAATTCACCCCTCCACTTT. This codes for CAISERTGYNSPLHF.

This chain connects TRBV6-5 to TRBJ2-7; 7 nucleotides agree with TRBD1. Germline CDR1 MNHEY, CDR2 SVGAGI. J was trimmed by 1 base and V by 6 bases; bases with no gene match: 6. CDR3 length equals 14 residues. CDR3 DNA sequence: TGTGCCAGCAGGCCCCGGGACAGTTCCTACGAGCAGTACTTC. Protein sequence: CASRPRDSSYEQYF.

The chain combines TRBV27 with TRBJ1-2, with 7 nucleotides matching TRBD1. This CDR3 comprises 15 residues. The ends lost 3 bases at V and 4 bases at J; junction bases unmatched: 8. CDR1 and CDR2 (germline): MNHEY, SMNVEV (reference sequence). The CDR3 region is CASSFRGQSGYGYTF. The CDR3 DNA follows: TGTGCCAGCAGTTTCCGGGGACAGTCTGGCTATGGCTACACCTTC.

This sequence joins TRBV19 and TRBJ1-3; no reliable D call. The germline CDR1 and CDR2 sequences are LNHDA and SQIVND (reference sequence). This CDR3 has 13 amino acids. Trimming removed 9 bases from V and 0 bases from J, with 9 bases in between. For the CDR3, the DNA is TGTGCCAGCCGATTCGACTCTGGAAACACCATATATTTT. Encoded protein: CASRFDSGNTIYF.

The chain carries TRBV4-1 and TRBJ1-5; D gene uncertain. Germline V gene sequence: CDR1 MGHRA, CDR2 YSYEKL. Trimming removed 1 base from V and 8 bases from J, with 12 bases in between. CDR3 length: 14 amino acids. The chain's CDR3 is CASSQGATTEPQHF. The DNA of the CDR3 is TGCGCCAGCAGCCAAGGCGCGACAACCGAGCCCCAGCATTTT.

The chain employs TRBV5-4 and TRBJ2-7, with 7 bases identical to TRBD1. Germline-derived CDR1 and CDR2 are SGHNT and YYREEE (reference sequence). There are 14 residues in the CDR3. The trim removed 2 bases at V and 2 bases at J, leaving 4 bases unmatched. Here the CDR3 DNA reads TGTGCCAGCAGCTTTCCGGGACAGACCTACGAGCAGTACTTC. This encodes CASSFPGQTYEQYF. The full variable domain, with the rest looked up from reference TRBV5-4 and TRBJ2-7, is ETGVTQSPTHLIKTRGQQVTLRCSSQSGHNTVSWYQQALGQGPQFIFQYYREEENGRGNFPPRFSGLQFPNYSSELNVNALELDDSALYLCASSFPGQTYEQYFGPGTRLTVT.

This chain links TRBV11-1 with TRBJ2-7, with TRBD2 identical over 8 bases. This CDR3 is 15 amino acids long. Germline V gene data show CDR1 as SGHAT and CDR2 as FQDESV (reference sequence). Germline trimming cut 5 bases from V and 4 bases from J; bases unmatched to any gene: 10. The DNA for the CDR3 is TGTGCCAGCAGCCCTGTAGCGGGAACGGGTTACGAGCAGTACTTC. This gives the protein CASSPVAGTGYEQYF.